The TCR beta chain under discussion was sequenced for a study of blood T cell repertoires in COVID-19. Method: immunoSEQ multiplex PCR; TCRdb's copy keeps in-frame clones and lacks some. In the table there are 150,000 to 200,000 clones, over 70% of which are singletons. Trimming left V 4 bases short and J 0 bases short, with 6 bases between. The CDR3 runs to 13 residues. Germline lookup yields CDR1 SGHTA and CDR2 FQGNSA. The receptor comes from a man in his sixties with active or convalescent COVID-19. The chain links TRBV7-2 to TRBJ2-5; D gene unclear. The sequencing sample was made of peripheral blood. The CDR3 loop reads CASSSEYQETQYF. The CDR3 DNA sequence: TGTGCCAGCAGCTCCGAGTACCAAGAGACCCAGTACTTC. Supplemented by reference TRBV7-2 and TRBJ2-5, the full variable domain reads GAGVSQSPSNKVTEKGKDVELRCDPISGHTALYWYRQSLGQGLEFLIYFQGNSAPDKSGLPSDRFSAERTGGSVSTLTIQRTQQEDSAVYLCASSSEYQETQYFGPGTRLLVL.